These 27 T cell receptor beta chains were sequenced from one sample in a study of T cell changes during pregnancy in multiple sclerosis. Clones were sequenced by immunoSEQ multiplex PCR, and TCRdb holds only the in-frame ones, with some missing. This table holds around 30,000 clones, 85% to 95% found once. Sample: CD8+ T cells from peripheral blood mononuclear cells, taken before pregnancy. These receptors came from a female donor with multiple sclerosis, enrolled in a pregnancy study.

This chain joins TRBV25-1 and TRBJ1-1, with D uncertain. Trimming took 6 bases from V and 1 from J, leaving 9 bases between them. The germline CDR1 and CDR2 sequences are MGHDK and SYGVNS. The CDR3 is 13 amino acids. This CDR3 is CASSNTWNTEAFF. CDR3 nucleotide sequence: TGTGCCAGCAGCAATACTTGGAACACTGAAGCTTTCTTT.

The CDR3 DNA sequence: TGTGCCAGCAAGCAGGGGGGTTGGGATGAGCAGTTCTTC. Protein product: CASKQGGWDEQFF. The rearrangement joins TRBV2 to TRBJ2-1, with D perhaps matching TRBD1 (7 bases). There are 13 residues in the CDR3. Trimming shortened V by 7 bases and J by 8 bases, and 15 bases separated the two germline ends. Germline CDR1 reads SNHLY; CDR2 reads FYNNEI.

V is TRBV9 and J is TRBJ1-2; a possible D gene is TRBD1 (6 bases). The CDR3 has 14 amino acids. Germline V gene data show CDR1 as SGDLS and CDR2 as YYNGEE. V was clipped by 1 base and J by 2 bases, with 9 bases between them. In DNA form, the CDR3 reads TGTGCCAGCAGCGTATATACAGGGAACTATGGCTACACCTTC. Its protein is CASSVYTGNYGYTF.

This clone has just one count. This chain connects TRBV19 to TRBJ1-2, with D hard to call. Germline V CDR1 and CDR2: LNHDA, SQIVND (reference sequence). Trimming took off 0 bases at V and 6 bases at J, with 17 bases between the two ends. This CDR3 comprises 16 residues. CDR3 in DNA: TGTGCCAGTAGTATAGATGGTTCGGGAGGGCAGGATGGCTACACCTTC. It is translated as CASSIDGSGGQDGYTF.

V and J are TRBV2 and TRBJ2-1; 12 bases match TRBD2. There are 15 residues in the CDR3. V lost 6 bases and J lost 6; bases outside the gene matches: 6. Germline CDR1 SNHLY, CDR2 FYNNEI. The CDR3 region is CASRVGLAGFNEQFF. CDR3 coding DNA: TGTGCCAGCAGGGTCGGACTAGCGGGATTCAATGAGCAGTTCTTC.

The chain couples TRBV4-1 to TRBJ1-4; 7 bases match TRBD1. CDR1 and CDR2 from the germline V gene are MGHRA and YSYEKL. The CDR3 is made up of 17 amino acids. The V gene end was trimmed by 0 bases and the J gene end by 3 bases; junction bases not matched to a gene: 7. The CDR3 protein is CASSQEGAGTANEKLFF. CDR3 nucleotides: TGCGCCAGCAGCCAAGAAGGGGCGGGGACAGCTAATGAAAAACTGTTTTTT.

This clone was observed a single time. The CDR3 spells CASSIGQGGYEQYF. CDR3 bases: TGTGCCAGCAGCATCGGACAGGGTGGCTACGAGCAGTACTTC. J is TRBJ2-7 and V is TRBV13; 8 bases align to TRBD1. This CDR3 is built from 14 residues. The germline V gene encodes CDR1 PRHDT and CDR2 FYEKMQ (reference sequence). With 5 bases clipped from V and 3 bases from J, the junction kept 6 bases outside the gene matches.

The J gene is TRBJ1-2, the V gene TRBV5-4, with a tentative D call TRBD1 (6 bases). This CDR3 has 15 residues. With 4 bases removed from V and 3 bases from J, the gap between germline ends came to 16 bases. Per germline, CDR1 SGHNT and CDR2 YYREEE (reference sequence). This CDR3 reads CASSADRSGDYGYTF. The CDR3 nucleotides read TGTGCCAGCAGCGCAGACAGGAGCGGGGACTATGGCTACACCTTC.

The chain couples TRBV15 to TRBJ2-1, with TRBD1 matching 7 bases. J gave up 0 bases and V 9 bases, and 5 bases lay outside the gene matches. The CDR3 loop spans 14 amino acids. The germline V gene encodes CDR1 LNHNV and CDR2 YYDKDF (reference sequence). CDR3 loop: CATLGDSSYNEQFF. The CDR3 nucleotides are TGTGCCACTTTGGGGGACAGCTCCTACAATGAGCAGTTCTTC.

The chain uses TRBV27 and TRBJ2-6; D is unresolved. Trimming cost V 5 bases and J 0 bases, with 5 bases left between them. Germline V gene sequence: CDR1 MNHEY, CDR2 SMNVEV (reference sequence). The CDR3 sequence is 14 residues long. CDR3 coding DNA: TGTGCCAGCAGTCCCTACTCTGGGGCCAACGTCCTGACTTTC. It encodes CASSPYSGANVLTF.

The chain links TRBV16 to TRBJ1-2; TRBD1 aligns across 10 bases. J lost 8 bases, V lost 2 bases, and 11 bases had no gene match. Germline V gene data show CDR1 as KGHSY and CDR2 as FQNENV. The CDR3 runs 16 residues. CDR3 loop: CASSQPPPGQGGGYTF. The CDR3 DNA is TGTGCCAGCAGCCAACCCCCCCCCGGACAGGGGGGAGGCTACACCTTC.

The V and J genes are TRBV11-2 and TRBJ2-7; tentative D call: TRBD2 (6 bases). Trimming removed 0 bases at V and 2 bases at J, with 17 bases between. Germline loops: CDR1 SGHAT, CDR2 FQNNGV. There are 17 residues in the CDR3. The CDR3 region has the DNA TGTGCCAGCAGCTTAGATCCGGGTAGCGGCATTACCTACGAGCAGTACTTC. Its protein is CASSLDPGSGITYEQYF.

The V gene is TRBV14, the J gene TRBJ1-1; the match to TRBD1 covers 7 bases. Germline V lookup: CDR1 SGHDN, CDR2 FVKESK. With 8 bases clipped from V and 6 bases from J, the junction kept 6 bases outside the gene matches. The CDR3 runs 12 residues. The CDR3 loop is CASGTGDPEAFF. The CDR3 DNA sequence: TGTGCCAGCGGTACAGGGGACCCTGAAGCTTTCTTT.

The rearrangement uses TRBV7-9 and TRBJ2-3; 10 positions agree with TRBD2. CDR3 length equals 15 residues. Germline V gene lookup returns CDR1 SEHNR and CDR2 FQNEAQ (reference sequence). The V gene end was trimmed by 5 bases and the J gene end by 1 base; junction bases not matched to a gene: 3. The CDR3 DNA reads TGTGCCAGCAGCCCAGCGGGGGGGGGCACAGATACGCAGTATTTT. It is translated as CASSPAGGGTDTQYF.

This clone has a handful of counts. The gene calls are TRBV7-3 and TRBJ2-1; possibly TRBD1 for D (7 bases). Germline V gives CDR1 SGHTA, CDR2 FQGTGA. V gave up 1 base and J gave up 7 bases, with 17 bases separating them. This CDR3 spans 16 amino acids. The CDR3: CASSLSGWAGGNEQFF. The DNA of the CDR3 is TGTGCCAGCAGCTTAAGTGGGTGGGCAGGGGGGAATGAGCAGTTCTTC.

The rearrangement uses TRBV28 and TRBJ2-1; 10 positions agree with TRBD2. The CDR3 contains 14 residues. V gave up 6 bases and J gave up 5 bases; unmatched junction bases: 4. Germline CDR1 reads MDHEN; CDR2 reads SYDVKM. This CDR3 reads CASRILAGDNEQFF. The CDR3 DNA follows: TGTGCCAGCAGGATCCTAGCGGGAGACAATGAGCAGTTCTTC. Based on the CDR3 plus reference TRBV28 and TRBJ2-1, the full variable domain is DVKVTQSSRYLVKRTGEKVFLECVQDMDHENMFWYRQDPGLGLRLIYFSYDVKMKEKGDIPEGYSVSREKKERFSLILESASTNQTSMYLCASRILAGDNEQFFGPGTRLTVL.

The chain links TRBV13 to TRBJ2-7, with D possibly matching TRBD2 (5 bases). V lost 4 bases to trimming and J lost 0 bases, with 16 bases between them. The CDR3 runs to 16 residues. CDR1 PRHDT and CDR2 FYEKMQ come from the germline V gene (reference sequence). The CDR3 loop reads CASSSLGEFSSYEQYF. DNA of the CDR3: TGTGCCAGCAGCTCGCTTGGGGAGTTTTCCTCCTACGAGCAGTACTTC.

The CDR3 here is CAWSSGVLNTEAFF. CDR3 coding DNA: TGTGCCTGGAGCTCAGGGGTCTTGAACACTGAAGCTTTCTTT. The J gene is TRBJ1-1, the V gene TRBV30; D might be TRBD1 (6 bases). This CDR3 region has 14 residues. V was cut by 3 bases and J by 0 bases, with 11 bases left in between. Germline CDR1 GTSNPN, CDR2 SVGIG (reference sequence).

J is TRBJ2-1 and V is TRBV14; D perhaps matches TRBD1 (5 bases). V was clipped by 4 bases and J by 2 bases, with 12 bases between them. This CDR3 is 15 amino acids long. Germline values: CDR1 SGHDN, CDR2 FVKESK. The CDR3 DNA reads as TGTGCCAGCAGCCCCAGCAAGGGGCCCTACAATGAGCAGTTCTTC. Translation: CASSPSKGPYNEQFF.

The V gene is TRBV28, the J gene TRBJ2-7; 7 bases line up with TRBD1. After removal of 4 bases from V and 3 bases from J, the junction contained 12 bases not matched to a gene. Germline assignment: CDR1 MDHEN and CDR2 SYDVKM. The CDR3 has 16 amino acids. CDR3 protein: CASSSPGGRSFYEQYF. Here the CDR3 DNA reads TGTGCCAGCAGTTCCCCAGGGGGAAGGTCGTTCTACGAGCAGTACTTC.

The chain is built from TRBV4-3 and TRBJ1-2, with a tentative D call TRBD1 (5 bases). The CDR3 runs to 14 residues. Trimming shortened V by 0 bases and J by 6 bases, and 11 bases separated the two germline ends. Germline CDR1 is LGHNA and CDR2 is YSLEER. CDR3 in DNA: TGCGCCAGCAGCCAAGATCACACAGGCGATGGCTACACCTTC. Translation: CASSQDHTGDGYTF.

This chain's CDR3 is CASSDSGTGSSGANVLTF. The CDR3 bases are TGTGCCAGCAGCGACTCCGGGACAGGATCCTCTGGGGCCAACGTCCTGACTTTC. The gene calls are TRBV9 and TRBJ2-6; 8 bases fit TRBD1. The CDR3 has 18 amino acids. The V segment lost 3 bases and the J segment 0 bases; nucleotides outside the gene matches: 8. From germline, CDR1 is SGDLS and CDR2 YYNGEE.

The chain employs TRBV27 and TRBJ2-3; tentatively, D is TRBD2 (5 bases). Trimming removed 0 bases at V and 5 bases at J, with 12 bases between. Germline lookup yields CDR1 MNHEY and CDR2 SMNVEV (reference sequence). CDR3 size: 15 residues. CDR3 sequence reads: CASSLSTGNLDTQYF. The CDR3 DNA is TGTGCCAGCAGTTTATCGACGGGAAATTTAGATACGCAGTATTTT.

The rearrangement links TRBV7-9 to TRBJ1-5, with 7 positions matching TRBD1. Germline V gives CDR1 SEHNR, CDR2 FQNEAQ (reference sequence). Trimming took 5 bases from V and 0 from J; bases not matched to a gene: 10. The CDR3 consists of 17 residues. The CDR3 DNA is TGTGCCAGCAGCGAACACCGGGGACAGCCTAGCAATCAGCCCCAGCATTTT. The encoded protein is CASSEHRGQPSNQPQHF.

V and J are TRBV5-5 and TRBJ1-2; unclear D gene. The CDR3 loop spans 13 amino acids. Germline V gene sequence: CDR1 SGHKS, CDR2 YYEKEE (reference sequence). V was pared by 5 bases and J by 6 bases, with 14 bases between. The CDR3 coding sequence is TGTGCCAGCAGTCGATGGTCCGGAGATGGCTACACCTTC. Translating gives CASSRWSGDGYTF.

V is TRBV7-9 and J is TRBJ2-7, with D possibly matching TRBD1 (5 bases). The length of the CDR3 is 14 residues. V dropped 5 bases and J dropped 2 bases, with 13 bases sitting between them. CDR1 and CDR2 from the germline V gene are SEHNR and FQNEAQ (reference sequence). The CDR3 bases are TGTGCCAGCAGCCGAAACCGACAGCCCTACGAGCAGTACTTC. This codes for CASSRNRQPYEQYF.

The J gene is TRBJ2-5, the V gene TRBV27; 7 bases are a match to TRBD2. Trimming at V came to 8 bases and at J to 3 bases, leaving 9 bases not matched to a gene. The CDR3 has 14 residues. Looked up from germline, CDR1 is MNHEY and CDR2 is SMNVEV (reference sequence). The CDR3 nucleotides read TGTGCCAGCGCGGCCCGGGGGGTGGAAGAGACCCAGTACTTC. Translated, it gives CASAARGVEETQYF.